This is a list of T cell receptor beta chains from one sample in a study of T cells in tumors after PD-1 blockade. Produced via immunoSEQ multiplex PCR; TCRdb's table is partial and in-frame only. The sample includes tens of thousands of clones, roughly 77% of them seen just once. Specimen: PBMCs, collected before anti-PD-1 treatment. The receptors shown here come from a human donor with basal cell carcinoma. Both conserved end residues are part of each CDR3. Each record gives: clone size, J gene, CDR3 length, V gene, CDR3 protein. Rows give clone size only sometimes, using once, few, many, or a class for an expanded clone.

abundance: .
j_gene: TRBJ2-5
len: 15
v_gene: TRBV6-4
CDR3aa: CASSPSGGGMETQYF

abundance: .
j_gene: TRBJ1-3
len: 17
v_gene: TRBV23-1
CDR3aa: CASSQDQTGLLGNTIYF

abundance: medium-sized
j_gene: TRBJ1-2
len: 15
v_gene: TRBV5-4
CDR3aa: CASSSTGAGDYGYTF

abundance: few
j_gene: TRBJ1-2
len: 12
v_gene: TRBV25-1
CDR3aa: CASSEYLGGYTF

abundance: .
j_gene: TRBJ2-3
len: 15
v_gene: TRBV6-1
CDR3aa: CASSELDRGVGTQYF

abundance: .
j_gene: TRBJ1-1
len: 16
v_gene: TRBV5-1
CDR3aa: CASSLAGRPMNTEAFF

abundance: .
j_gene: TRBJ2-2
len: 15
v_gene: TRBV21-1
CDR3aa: CAAGFWGRSTGELFF

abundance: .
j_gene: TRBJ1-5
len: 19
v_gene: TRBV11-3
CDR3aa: CASSLDGPGTGDPNQPQHF

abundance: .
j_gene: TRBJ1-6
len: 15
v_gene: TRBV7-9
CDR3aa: CASSLVQGGNSPLHF

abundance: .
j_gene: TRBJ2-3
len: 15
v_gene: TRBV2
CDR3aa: CASSGAGGLGDTQYF